This T cell receptor (beta chain) was recorded in a study of beta chain features in type 1 diabetes. Germline loops: CDR1 SGHRS, CDR2 YFSETQ. This CDR3 comprises 15 residues. Trimming removed 0 bases from V and 0 bases from J, with 8 bases in between. Every bit of the isolated RNA underwent reverse transcription, so sequencing read expressed TCRB transcripts. Clones were sequenced by immunoSEQ multiplex PCR, and TCRdb holds only the in-frame ones, with some missing. The sample contains about 360,000 clones, around 13% of which appear only once. Study-wide points: Insertion counts at VDJ junctions were lower in type 1 diabetes patients, who also showed more deletions there.

This clone was seen only a few times. Its antigen is as yet unknown. This sequence originates from a man in his late teens or twenties in good health. J is TRBJ2-3 and V is TRBV5-1; D unresolved. Material: naive CD4+ T cells from blood. The CDR3 bases are TGCGCCAGCAGCTTGGTCCGAACTAGCACAGATACGCAGTATTTT. Its protein product is CASSLVRTSTDTQYF.